The 5 T cell receptor beta chains reported below all come from one sample, sequenced in a study of T cells after yellow fever vaccination. Each CDR3 protein gets one entry after TCRdb re-called the 5' RACE reads with MiXCR. The table lists 15,000 to 20,000 distinct CDR3 sequences, around 4% of them singletons. The sequences come from PBMCs, either bulk or a sorted T-cell subset (CD4+, CD8+, memory, or dextramer-sorted; not recorded which), collected 15 days after the yellow fever booster vaccination. All receptors derive from a man aged 25 to 40 who received the YFV17D yellow fever vaccine.

In its sample, this clonotype was seen many times. The chain recombines TRBV5-4 with TRBJ2-7; 7 nucleotides match TRBD2. Germline values: CDR1 SGHNT, CDR2 YYREEE (reference sequence). The CDR3 runs to 15 residues. Germline trimming cut 0 bases from V and 6 bases from J; bases unmatched to any gene: 9. CDR3 in DNA: TGTGCCAGCAGCTTGGAAAGCGGGACTTCCGGCGAGCAGTACTTC. It yields the protein CASSLESGTSGEQYF.

This clonotype appeared many times. The genes are TRBV7-2 and TRBJ2-7; 7 bases fit TRBD2. This CDR3 has 16 amino acids. Germline V gives CDR1 SGHTA, CDR2 FQGNSA. With 0 bases clipped from V and 0 bases from J, the junction kept 5 bases outside the gene matches. This chain's CDR3 is CASSLAGGSTSYEQYF. CDR3 nucleotides: TGTGCCAGCAGCTTAGCGGGCGGGAGTACCTCCTACGAGCAGTACTTC.

This clonotype was seen many times. This sequence joins TRBV7-2 and TRBJ2-3; 7 bases are a match to TRBD1. CDR1 is SGHTA and CDR2 is FQGNSA in the germline V gene. Trimming at V came to 1 base and at J to 3 bases, leaving 4 bases not matched to a gene. The CDR3 is 15 amino acids. CDR3 nucleotide sequence: TGTGCCAGCAGCTTAGGGTACAGGGGAACAGATACGCAGTATTTT. As protein: CASSLGYRGTDTQYF.

In its sample, this clonotype was seen many times. V and J are TRBV12-3 or TRBV12-4 and TRBJ1-5; weak D call: TRBD1 (6 bases). V was cut by 3 bases and J by 8 bases, with 11 bases left in between. This CDR3 comprises 13 residues. CDR3 residues: CASSFTGSEPQHF. In DNA, the CDR3 is TGTGCCAGCAGTTTTACAGGGTCTGAGCCCCAGCATTTT.

This clonotype was recorded many times. The chain joins TRBV7-3 to TRBJ2-1; TRBD2 is a possible D gene (6 bases). CDR1 and CDR2 (germline): SGHTA, FQGTGA. The CDR3 covers 15 residues. Between the trimmed V and J ends, which lost 2 bases and 10 bases, there was a span of 18 bases. For the CDR3, the DNA is TGTGCCAGCAGCTTAGAACGCGGGACTTATATCGAGCAGTTCTTC. Translation gives CASSLERGTYIEQFF.